Listed below are T cell receptor beta chains from one sample, sequenced in a study of blood T cell repertoires in COVID-19. Sequencing used immunoSEQ multiplex PCR; TCRdb keeps in-frame clones, though not all of them. This table holds almost 300,000 clones, around 87% found once. The specimen sequenced was peripheral blood. Receptors originate from a man between 65 and 79 years old with acute or convalescent COVID-19. The conserved cysteine and the conserved F or W are not part of the CDR3 here.

v_gene	j_gene	len	CDR3aa
TRBV7-2	TRBJ1-5	14	ASSLMGHNSNQPQH
TRBV4-1	TRBJ2-1	14	ASSQSVGRELDEQF
TRBV20-1	TRBJ2-7	11	SASSTGMGEQY
TRBV29-1	TRBJ2-7	9	SAEQGYEQY
TRBV18	TRBJ1-1	13	ASSLQGGGNTEAF
TRBV4-3	TRBJ1-2	12	ASSQDGGIAGYT
TRBV27	TRBJ2-1	13	ASSSSGGVYNEQF
TRBV11-2	TRBJ2-2	16	ASSTRFLSGSTTGELF
TRBV7-2	TRBJ2-1	14	ASSGFFLQGSPEQF
TRBV4-1	TRBJ2-3	13	ASSQSELAVDTQY
TRBV6-1	TRBJ2-2	14	ASSEFGTSYSGELF
TRBV6-1	TRBJ2-5	14	ASSGRDRAYEETQY
TRBV27	TRBJ2-1	13	ASRPSGGTHNEQF
TRBV28	TRBJ1-1	12	ASRTGDSGTEAF
TRBV6-6	TRBJ1-5	10	ASSYSSEPQH
TRBV18	TRBJ2-3	15	ASSRTSGGVGTDTQY
TRBV6-2/TRBV6-3	TRBJ2-7	14	ASSGGTDRYAYEQY
TRBV21-1	TRBJ1-5	16	ASSRGQGPGSGNQPQH
TRBV24-1	TRBJ1-2	11	ATSVHPNYGYT
TRBV10-1	TRBJ2-3	14	ASSKEGQGFADTQY
TRBV5-1	TRBJ2-1	11	ASSPGQINEQF
TRBV6-2/TRBV6-3	TRBJ1-2	12	ASSYGFQDSGYT
TRBV2	TRBJ2-3	14	ASSPPTGWYTDTQY
TRBV7-3	TRBJ2-1	16	ASSLTFDLAGGYNEQF
TRBV7-2	TRBJ2-1	12	ASSTKTSYNEQF
TRBV28	TRBJ1-5	13	ASSFRDRRNQPQH
TRBV7-2	TRBJ2-3	12	ASSLAGDTDTQY
TRBV7-2	TRBJ2-1	12	ASSFGIASNEQF
TRBV5-6	TRBJ2-7	10	ASSLAAYEQY
TRBV27	TRBJ1-2	12	ASSLGQGNYGYT
TRBV3-1/TRBV3-2	TRBJ2-1	15	ASSQGSGSLIYNEQF
TRBV5-6	TRBJ2-7	14	ASSSRRSGGGYEQY
TRBV6-1	TRBJ2-3	12	ASSEKGGPDTQY
TRBV7-3	TRBJ2-2	12	ASSTQGSTGELF
TRBV4-3	TRBJ1-6	13	ASSQAELYNSPLH
TRBV4-3	TRBJ2-7	13	ASSQDRGSSYEQY
TRBV4-3	TRBJ2-7	13	ASSQLSQGSHEQY
TRBV6-5	TRBJ2-7	13	ASRTPLGGGNEQY
TRBV3-1/TRBV3-2	TRBJ2-2	15	ASSQTGTGRNTGELF
TRBV28	TRBJ2-1	10	ASSELAYEQF
TRBV28	TRBJ1-3	14	ASSLTGGSSGNTIY
TRBV7-2	TRBJ1-2	12	ASSSTGANYGYT
TRBV2	TRBJ2-5	13	ASSDGGQGVETQY
TRBV28	TRBJ1-5	11	ASSFRQNQPQH
TRBV6-5	TRBJ1-2	11	ASSISGTSGYT
TRBV30	TRBJ1-1	12	AWSAGTGGTEAF
TRBV11-2	TRBJ2-7	13	ASSLVGSGAYEQY
TRBV15	TRBJ1-5	12	ATSRDRGNQPQH
TRBV6-6	TRBJ1-3	11	ASREYRGNTIY
TRBV30	TRBJ1-4	13	AWRSVIPTNEKLF
TRBV15	TRBJ2-5	13	ATSRPGTSVETQY
TRBV9	TRBJ1-2	11	ASSVARGAGYT
TRBV3-1/TRBV3-2	TRBJ1-2	13	ASSQVRGGGYGYT
TRBV19	TRBJ2-3	13	ASSIGGHSTDTQY
TRBV3-1/TRBV3-2	TRBJ1-4	12	ASSQERSLGKLF
TRBV21-1	TRBJ1-5	14	ASSKGRGTLGQPQH
TRBV28	TRBJ2-7	13	ASSPGGGPTYEQY
TRBV12-3/TRBV12-4	TRBJ1-1	11	ASSRDRYTEAF